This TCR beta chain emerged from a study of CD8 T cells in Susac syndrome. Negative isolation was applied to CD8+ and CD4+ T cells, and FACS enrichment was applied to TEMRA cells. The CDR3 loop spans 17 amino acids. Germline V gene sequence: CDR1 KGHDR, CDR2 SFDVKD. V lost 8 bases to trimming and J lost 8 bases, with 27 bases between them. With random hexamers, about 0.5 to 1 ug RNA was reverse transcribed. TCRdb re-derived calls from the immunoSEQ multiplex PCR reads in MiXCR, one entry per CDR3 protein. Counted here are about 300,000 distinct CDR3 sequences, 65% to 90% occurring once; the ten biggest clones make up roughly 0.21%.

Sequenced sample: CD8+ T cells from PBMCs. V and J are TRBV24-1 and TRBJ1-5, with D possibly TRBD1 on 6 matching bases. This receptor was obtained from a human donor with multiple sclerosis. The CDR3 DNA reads TGTGCCACCACTCGACGGGGGCTGAGAATCAGCCCGGAGCCCCAGCATTTT. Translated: CATTRRGLRISPEPQHF.